This TCR beta chain was obtained from a study of control samples from healthy donors and cancer patients. Clones were sequenced by immunoSEQ multiplex PCR, and TCRdb holds only the in-frame ones, with some missing. Among approximately 58,000 clones, 87% were seen once, and the ten largest hold about an eighth. V dropped 7 bases and J dropped 6; count of bases not matched to a gene: 8. The V gene's germline CDR1 is MDHEN and CDR2 SYDVKM. CDR3 size: 13 residues. The chain has TRBV28 and TRBJ1-1; 7 bases line up with TRBD1. This sequence originates from a man aged 60 to 75 with head and neck cancer. The sample was PBMCs. The DNA of the CDR3 is TGTGCCAGCATATCAAGGGGGCTGGCTGAAGCTTTCTTT. Translated: CASISRGLAEAFF.